Described below is a single T cell receptor beta chain sequence and its context. This specimen belongs to a study of blood T cell repertoires in COVID-19. The protocol was immunoSEQ multiplex PCR, while the TCRdb copy is restricted to in-frame clones and leaves out a portion. The sample lists around 250,000 clones, about 87% seen once, with 0.95% to 1.5% in the top ten. The germline gives CDR1 SEHNR, CDR2 FQNEAQ (reference sequence). V dropped 5 bases and J dropped 0 bases, with 11 bases sitting between them. This CDR3 comprises 15 residues. This TCR was sampled from a woman in her thirties or forties with acute COVID-19. The genes are TRBV7-9 and TRBJ1-3, with D unclear. Specimen: PBMCs or T cells enriched from blood (not recorded which). In DNA, the CDR3 is TGTGCCAGCAGCCTCATGGGGAGCTCTGGAAACACCATATATTTT. This translates into CASSLMGSSGNTIYF.